This T cell receptor beta chain was recovered during a study of cytomegalovirus exposure and HLA in healthy donors. General observations from the study: The study put some 160 TCR beta chains on its list as cytomegalovirus-associated. It was reported that the classifier diagnosed cytomegalovirus status with high specificity and sensitivity in both the original and validation cohorts. Subsequent analysis revealed that first-cohort TCR clusters tended to co-occur in the approximately 120 validation repertoires.

Only in-frame clones appear in the TCRdb table, and some are missing; sequencing was by immunoSEQ multiplex PCR. The sample consists of around 300,000 clones, around 86% of them appearing once. As to this clone: What it recognizes is unknown.

The donors were members of the validation cohort, which comprised roughly 130 subjects and was separate from the first cohort of roughly 700 subjects. The CDR3 covers 17 residues. Germline V gives CDR1 MNHEY, CDR2 SMNVEV (reference sequence). Trimming took 5 bases from V and 5 from J; bases not matched to a gene: 12. The sample taken for sequencing was PBMCs. The receptor was derived from a woman between 18 and 29 years old in good health and CMV-seronegative. This sequence joins TRBV27 and TRBJ2-5; 12 positions match TRBD1. CDR3 residues: CASSPRAGDRGLETQYF. In DNA form, the CDR3 reads TGTGCCAGCAGTCCGCGCGCCGGGGACAGGGGGCTGGAGACCCAGTACTTC.